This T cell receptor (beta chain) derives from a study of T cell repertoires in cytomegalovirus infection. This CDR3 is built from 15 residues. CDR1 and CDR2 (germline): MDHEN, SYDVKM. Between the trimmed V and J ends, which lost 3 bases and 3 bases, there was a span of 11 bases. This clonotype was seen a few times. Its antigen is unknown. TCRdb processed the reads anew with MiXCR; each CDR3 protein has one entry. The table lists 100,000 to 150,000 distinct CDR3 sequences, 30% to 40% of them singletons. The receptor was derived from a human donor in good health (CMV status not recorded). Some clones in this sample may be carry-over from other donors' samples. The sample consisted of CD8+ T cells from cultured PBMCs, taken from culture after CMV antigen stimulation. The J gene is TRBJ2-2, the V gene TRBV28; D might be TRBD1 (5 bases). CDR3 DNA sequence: TGTGCCAGCAGTTTCGGTTCAGGGTACACCGGGGAGCTGTTTTTT. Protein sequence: CASSFGSGYTGELFF.